The clone carrying this TCR beta chain was seen just once. This sample stems from a study of CD8+ T cells in alopecia areata. Sequencing relied on a cDNA template that was reverse transcribed from extracted RNA. Generated by immunoSEQ multiplex PCR, the TCRdb table keeps only in-frame clones and is missing some. The data contain some 170,000 clones, over 50% of them singletons. Trimming left V 4 bases short and J 6 bases short, with 12 bases between. Looked up from germline, CDR1 is ENHRY and CDR2 is SYGVKD. The CDR3 sequence is 13 residues long. The study team obtained lesional scalp punch biopsies and peripheral blood from alopecia areata patients.

Sequences were derived from CD4+ T cells sorted from blood, sampled at week 0. The chain links TRBV10-3 to TRBJ1-1; unclear D gene. The source of this sequence is a human donor with alopecia areata. The CDR3 DNA is TGTGCCATCAGTGCTGAGGGCAGCCCTGAAGCTTTCTTT. Translated, it gives CAISAEGSPEAFF.